One sample yielded the 9 T cell receptor beta chains listed below, sequenced in a study of blood T cell repertoires in COVID-19. Only in-frame clones appear in the TCRdb table, and some are missing; sequencing was by immunoSEQ multiplex PCR. This table holds 45,000 to 65,000 clones, about three quarters found once. Sequencing input: peripheral blood. The receptors were sampled from a man between 70 and 80 years old with active or convalescent COVID-19.

The chain combines TRBV6-5 with TRBJ1-1, with D uncertain. V lost 0 bases and J 4 bases, leaving 12 bases between the germline ends. Germline V gene lookup returns CDR1 MNHEY and CDR2 SVGAGI. The CDR3 is made up of 15 amino acids. The CDR3 sequence: CASSYSRLGSTEAFF. In DNA form, the CDR3 reads TGTGCCAGCAGTTACTCCCGACTGGGGAGCACTGAAGCTTTCTTT.

The rearrangement joins TRBV5-5 to TRBJ1-3; D possibly corresponds to TRBD1 (6 bases). The CDR3 consists of 17 residues. Germline CDR1 reads SGHKS; CDR2 reads YYEKEE (reference sequence). V gave up 3 bases and J gave up 0 bases, with 16 bases separating them. The CDR3 region is CASSSQGQTISGNTIYF. CDR3 nucleotide sequence: TGTGCCAGCAGCTCGCAAGGACAGACCATCTCTGGAAACACCATATATTTT.

The V and J genes are TRBV20-1 and TRBJ2-7, with 12 positions matching TRBD2. This CDR3 region has 14 residues. J was trimmed by 2 bases and V by 3 bases; bases with no gene match: 2. Germline values: CDR1 DFQATT, CDR2 SNEGSKA (reference sequence). The CDR3 spells CSASPSGRAYEQYF. CDR3 sequence (DNA): TGCAGTGCTAGTCCTAGCGGGAGGGCCTACGAGCAGTACTTC.

This sequence joins TRBV11-2 and TRBJ1-1; D gene uncertain. This CDR3 is 13 amino acids long. Germline values: CDR1 SGHAT, CDR2 FQNNGV. Between the trimmed V and J ends, which lost 2 bases and 0 bases, there was a span of 4 bases. The CDR3 loop is CASSLQMNTEAFF. The CDR3 DNA reads TGTGCCAGCAGCTTACAGATGAACACTGAAGCTTTCTTT.

The rearrangement joins TRBV20-1 to TRBJ1-5; 10 bases are a match to TRBD1. V lost 3 bases and J lost 0; bases outside the gene matches: 8. The CDR3 sequence is 17 residues long. Per the germline V gene, CDR1 is DFQATT and CDR2 is SNEGSKA (reference sequence). The CDR3 nucleotides are TGCAGTGCTAGTACCGGGACAGGGGCCAGTAGCAATCAGCCCCAGCATTTT. As protein: CSASTGTGASSNQPQHF.

This clone was observed a single time. This same CDR3 is encoded by further DNA sequences in the sample. The chain has TRBV11-2 and TRBJ1-1; D remains ambiguous. Looked up from germline, CDR1 is SGHAT and CDR2 is FQNNGV. V lost 5 bases to trimming and J lost 2 bases, with 6 bases between them. The CDR3 length is 12 residues. The CDR3: CASSRHNTEAFF. CDR3 nucleotide sequence: TGTGCCAGCAGCCGACATAACACTGAAGCTTTCTTT.

The chain employs TRBV7-7 and TRBJ1-3; 8 positions agree with TRBD1. Germline V CDR1 and CDR2: SSHAT, FNYEAQ (reference sequence). Unmatched junction bases numbered 13, after V lost 5 bases and J lost 7 bases. This CDR3 comprises 16 residues. CDR3 in amino acids: CASSPRDRTLENTIYF. CDR3 sequence (DNA): TGTGCCAGCAGCCCTAGGGACAGGACGCTCGAGAACACCATATATTTT.

The CDR3 here is CASSVEGTGFNSPLHF. The CDR3 DNA is TGTGCCAGCAGCGTAGAGGGGACAGGGTTTAATTCACCCCTCCACTTT. This chain uses TRBV9 with TRBJ1-6, with 9 positions matching TRBD1. V trimming: 0 bases; J trimming: 6 bases; junction bases outside the gene matches: 4. Germline CDR1 is SGDLS and CDR2 is YYNGEE. CDR3 length: 16 amino acids.

The chain uses TRBV3-1 (or the pseudogene TRBV3-2) and TRBJ2-7; 9 bases are shared with TRBD1. The germline CDR1 and CDR2 sequences are LGHDT and YNNKEL (reference sequence). The CDR3 has 14 residues. With 4 bases clipped from V and 3 bases from J, the junction kept 4 bases outside the gene matches. The CDR3 DNA reads as TGTGCCAGCAGCCGTGGGACAGGGCTCTACGAGCAGTACTTC. It is translated as CASSRGTGLYEQYF.